One and the same sample provided the 9 T cell receptor beta chains below, sequenced in a study of T cell repertoires in cytomegalovirus infection. The antigens of these receptors remain unknown. One entry per CDR3 protein, called by TCRdb with MiXCR from the reads. The sample yields 550,000 to 850,000 distinct CDR3 sequences, about 30% seen once. Sequences were derived from cultured PBMCs, sampled from culture after CMV antigen stimulation. The source is a human donor in good health (CMV status not recorded). Some clones in this sample may be carry-over from other donors' samples.

The gene calls are TRBV6-5 and TRBJ2-2; perhaps TRBD1 as D (6 bases). Germline-derived CDR1 and CDR2 are MNHEY and SVGAGI. This CDR3 spans 12 amino acids. V lost 5 bases and J lost 9, with 10 bases in between. The CDR3 here is CASSLQGRELFF. DNA for the CDR3: TGTGCCAGCAGTCTACAGGGCCGGGAGCTGTTTTTT.

The sample holds a few counts of this clonotype. This rearrangement joins TRBV12-3 or TRBV12-4 to TRBJ2-7, with TRBD1 matching over 7 bases. This CDR3 is built from 13 residues. V shed 4 bases and J 5 bases; nucleotides not matched to a gene: 5. The CDR3 region is CASSSNRGHEQYF. The CDR3 DNA is TGTGCCAGCAGTTCGAACAGGGGACACGAGCAGTACTTC.

The CDR3 bases are TGCAGTGCCGGACAGCAGAACACTGAAGCTTTCTTT. This codes for CSAGQQNTEAFF. The gene calls are TRBV20-1 and TRBJ1-1; TRBD1 is a possible D gene (6 bases). V was clipped by 6 bases and J by 1 base, with 9 bases between them. Germline CDR1 reads DFQATT; CDR2 reads SNEGSKA (reference sequence). The CDR3 is made up of 12 amino acids.

This clonotype was picked up a small number of times. J is TRBJ2-7 and V is TRBV2, with 8 bases identical to TRBD1. Trimming cost V 6 bases and J 2 bases; bases outside gene matches: 6. The CDR3 is 14 residues long. Germline V gene lookup returns CDR1 SNHLY and CDR2 FYNNEI. The CDR3 reads CASRGRDRTYEQYF. CDR3 DNA: TGTGCCAGCAGGGGCCGGGACAGGACCTACGAGCAGTACTTC. Full variable domain (missing parts from reference TRBV2 and TRBJ2-7): EPEVTQTPSHQVTQMGQEVILRCVPISNHLYFYWYRQILGQKVEFLVSFYNNEISEKSEIFDDQFSVERPDGSNFTLKIRSTKLEDSAMYFCASRGRDRTYEQYFGPGTRLTVT.

This clonotype appeared a few times. The DNA for the CDR3 is TGCGCCAGCAGCCAAGGCGTCCAGCGGTCCTACAATGAGCAGTTCTTC. Amino acid sequence: CASSQGVQRSYNEQFF. J is TRBJ2-1 and V is TRBV4-1; tentatively, D is TRBD2 (5 bases). CDR1 and CDR2 (germline): MGHRA, YSYEKL. The V gene lost 1 base and the J gene lost 1 base, with 11 bases spanning the gap. The CDR3 sequence is 16 residues long.

This clonotype was counted only a few times. The J gene is TRBJ1-4, the V gene TRBV20-1; D gene unclear. The CDR3 runs 14 residues. Trimming took off 0 bases at V and 8 bases at J, with 13 bases between the two ends. Germline assignment: CDR1 DFQATT and CDR2 SNEGSKA (reference sequence). CDR3 residues: CSARDPRIGEKLFF. In DNA, the CDR3 is TGCAGTGCTAGAGATCCGCGCATCGGGGAAAAACTGTTTTTT.

The chain employs TRBV2 and TRBJ2-1, with D possibly matching TRBD2 (6 bases). The CDR3 is 18 residues long. CDR1 and CDR2 from the germline V gene are SNHLY and FYNNEI. The V gene lost 4 bases and the J gene lost 0 bases, with 19 bases spanning the gap. CDR3: CASSGMEGRGTSYNEQFF. The CDR3 region has the DNA TGTGCCAGCAGTGGAATGGAGGGCCGGGGAACCTCCTACAATGAGCAGTTCTTC.

The rearrangement links TRBV12-5 to TRBJ2-4; weak D call: TRBD2 (6 bases). The CDR3 loop spans 18 amino acids. V dropped 5 bases and J dropped 2 bases, with 22 bases sitting between them. Per germline, CDR1 LGHNT and CDR2 FRNRAP. The CDR3 DNA reads TGTGCTAGTGGTCCCCCATTATCTTTGGAGGGAACCAAAAACATTCAGTACTTC. Its translation: CASGPPLSLEGTKNIQYF.

CDR3 in amino acids: CASSLKAGRDTQYF. CDR3 nucleotide sequence: TGTGCCAGTAGCCTCAAGGCGGGGAGGGATACGCAGTATTTT. V usage is TRBV19 and J usage is TRBJ2-3; possible D gene TRBD2, 6 bases. The CDR3 extends over 14 amino acids. V lost 6 bases to trimming and J lost 6 bases, with 16 bases between them. Germline assignment: CDR1 LNHDA and CDR2 SQIVND (reference sequence).